This T cell receptor beta chain was captured by sequencing in a study of OX40 agonist ivuxolimab in advanced cancers. Broader study findings: With doses of 0.1 to 3.0 mg/kg, CD4+ and CD8+ blood T cells had undergone clonal expansion by week 6.

V lost 8 bases, J lost 7 bases, and 8 bases stayed unmatched. CDR1 and CDR2 from the germline V gene are SGHNT and YENEEA. The CDR3 extends over 13 amino acids. To note about this clone: Its target is unknown.

Here immunoSEQ multiplex PCR was the method, and the copy in TCRdb shows in-frame clones only, minus some. The sample has 80,000 or so clones, roughly 91% seen once. The source is an adult with an advanced solid tumor such as melanoma, head and neck, liver or kidney cancer. The source was CD4+ or CD8+ T cells sorted from blood, collected in a trial of the OX40 agonist ivuxolimab. The chain employs TRBV11-3 and TRBJ2-1; TRBD2 agrees at 7 bases. CDR3: CASHPPGGNEQFF. CDR3 nucleotides: TGTGCCAGCCATCCACCGGGGGGTAATGAGCAGTTCTTC. Full variable domain (missing parts from reference TRBV11-3 and TRBJ2-1): EAGVVQSPRYKIIEKKQPVAFWCNPISGHNTLYWYLQNLGQGPELLIRYENEEAVDDSQLPKDRFSAERLKGVDSTLKIQPAELGDSAVYLCASHPPGGNEQFFGPGTRLTVL.